The present T cell receptor (beta chain) was sequenced within a study of vaccination and CD4 T cells after COVID-19 (dated by TCRdb to 2021 to 2024). Broadly, across the study: The convalescent cohort included six males and four females, with two Hispanic individuals, seven Caucasians, two Asians and one multiracial person. Overlapping spike peptide pools from SARS-CoV-2 and from the common cold coronaviruses HCoV-NL63, HCoV-OC43 and HCoV-229E were used as culture stimuli. Post-vaccine blood samples were obtained a median of approximately 74 days after the second vaccine dose, with a range of roughly 14 to 241 days. Post-COVID blood samples from convalescent patients were collected a median of roughly 100 days after diagnosis, with a range of 35 to 161 days. As controls, cultures received a CEFX viral epitope pool (the positive control), an HIV-1 Nef peptide pool (the negative control), or no peptide at all. Two doses of either the Pfizer-BioNTech BNT162b2 vaccine (n=8) or the Moderna mRNA-1273 vaccine (n=2) were administered to participants. In ten to eleven COVID-19 convalescent patients and a few infection-naive healthy vaccine recipients, the spike-specific CD4+ TCR repertoire before mRNA vaccination was compared with the repertoire after mRNA vaccination.

Findings and caveats that apply to the study as a whole: In convalescent patients, a median around 90% of post-vaccine SARS-CoV-2-reactive clones were detected only after vaccination, suggesting vaccine-specific priming. Of the vaccine-specific clones in convalescent patients, 304 of 307, or nearly all, reacted only to SARS-CoV-2 spike and did not cross-react with common cold coronaviruses. The median count of SARS-CoV-2-reactive clonotypes went up from 20 to 25 after infection to some 38 after vaccination, although the change was not significant. Relatively few convalescent patients were included in the study, and early timepoints after natural infection were not analyzed.

In light of the paper, this sample's treatment or condition label describes: approximately 10-day PBMC culture with coronavirus spike peptide pools or control peptides (ViraFEST assay). To expand antigen-specific T cells with peptide pools and then pick out the expanded clonotypes through TCR sequencing, the study relied on the ViraFEST assay. Healthy vaccine recipients had no prior SARS-CoV-2 infection, confirmed by negative nucleocapsid antibody tests before and after vaccination. Each well held around 2.1 million PBMCs cultured with around 10 ug/ml peptide pools in IMDM containing roughly 5% human AB serum and roughly 10 IU/ml IL-2. On days 3 and 7, half of the culture medium was replaced with fresh IL-2-containing medium. After roughly 9 days of culture, CD4+ T cells were isolated by negative selection with the EasySep CD4+ T cell isolation kit. Ficoll-Paque Plus gradient centrifugation was used to isolate PBMCs from whole blood, and the isolated PBMCs were then either used fresh or cryopreserved at -140C. Culture conditions were generally each tested in triplicate wells.

From a lookup of the germline V gene (reference sequence), CDR1 and CDR2 are DFQATT and SNEGSKA. The junction shows trimming of 3 bases on V and 7 bases on J, and the gene matches do not reach 4 bases of it. The CDR3 runs 14 residues from the cysteine to the phenylalanine. Only CDR3 DNA remains: 42 bases, in frame from the first base. Points on this clonotype: The specificity of this receptor is unknown. Base qualities are not at hand, and no much larger clone is one base apart.

Library method: PCR. DNA from cultured CD4+ T cells underwent TCR sequencing with the Oncomine TCR Beta short-read assay at the Johns Hopkins FTIC core. Genomic DNA was extracted from the cultured CD4+ T cells with the QIAamp micro DNA kit. Oncomine TCR Beta libraries made from cultured CD4+ T cells were pooled using unique dual indexes and sequenced on an Illumina iSeq 100. On the study's bioinformatics: Non-productive sequences were removed, and CDR3s not starting with C, not ending with F or W, or shorter than 7 amino acids were discarded. Antigen-specific clonotypes were identified with the MANAFEST web application by comparing peptide-stimulated wells with reference and other culture wells. To be called positive, a clone needed an FDR below 0.05, an odds ratio above 5, and a productive frequency above 0.1% in at least two of three replicate wells. A clonotype counted as cross-reactive if it showed significant expansion both in the SARS-CoV-2 spike wells and in at least one common cold coronavirus spike condition. Similarity between CDR3 sequences was evaluated in R version 3.6.1 using Levenshtein distances (stringdist) and unrooted phylogenetic trees (ape). TCRdb redid the processing of the public reads, applying fastp at Q25 and MiXCR, and retained in-frame beta chains. Rows merge per CDR3 protein into single entries with the most common DNA and genes. The V and J calls reflect TCRdb's pipeline rather than the authors' work. This sample lists approximately 13,000 distinct CDR3 sequences; 27% were detected once. Together, the top ten hold roughly 29% of the sample.

This sample comprised CD4+ T cells from blood, cultured in vitro, obtained before SARS-CoV-2 vaccination. This chain is built from TRBV20-1 and TRBJ1-6; TRBD1 fits 9 bases in the junction. This TCR was sampled from a human donor who received a COVID-19 vaccine. The bases are TGCAGTGCTAGTATACAGGGGGCGAATTCACCCCTCCACTTT. Its product reads: CSASIQGANSPLHF.